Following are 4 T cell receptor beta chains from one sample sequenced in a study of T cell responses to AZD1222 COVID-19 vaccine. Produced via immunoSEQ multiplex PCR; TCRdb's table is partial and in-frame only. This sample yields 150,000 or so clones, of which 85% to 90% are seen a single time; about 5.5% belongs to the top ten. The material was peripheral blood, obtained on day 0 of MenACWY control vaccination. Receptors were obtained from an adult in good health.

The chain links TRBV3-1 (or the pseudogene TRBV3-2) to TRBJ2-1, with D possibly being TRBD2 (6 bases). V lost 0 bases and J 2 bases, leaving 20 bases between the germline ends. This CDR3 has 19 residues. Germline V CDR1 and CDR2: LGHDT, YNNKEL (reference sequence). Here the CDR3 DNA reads TGTGCCAGCAGCCAAGAACCTGGGACCGGGACTTCGCCCTACAATGAGCAGTTCTTC. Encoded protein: CASSQEPGTGTSPYNEQFF.

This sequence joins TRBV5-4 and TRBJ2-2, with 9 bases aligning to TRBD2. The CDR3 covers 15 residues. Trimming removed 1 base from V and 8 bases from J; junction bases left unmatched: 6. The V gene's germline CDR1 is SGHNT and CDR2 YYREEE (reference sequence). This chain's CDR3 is CASSLSSGSAGELFF. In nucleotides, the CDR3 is TGTGCCAGCAGCTTGAGTAGCGGGAGTGCGGGGGAGCTGTTTTTT.

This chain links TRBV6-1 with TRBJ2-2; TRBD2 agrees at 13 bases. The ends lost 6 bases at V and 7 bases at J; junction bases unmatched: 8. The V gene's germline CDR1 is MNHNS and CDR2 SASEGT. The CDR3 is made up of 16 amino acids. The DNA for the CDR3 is TGTGCCAGCAGGGAACTAGCGGGAGGGCCGAGCGGGGAGCTGTTTTTT. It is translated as CASRELAGGPSGELFF.

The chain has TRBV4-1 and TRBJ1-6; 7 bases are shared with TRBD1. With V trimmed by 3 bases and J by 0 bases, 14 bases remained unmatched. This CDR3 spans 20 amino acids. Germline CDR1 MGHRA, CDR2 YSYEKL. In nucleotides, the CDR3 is TGCGCCAGCAGCCAGGATCGACAGGGAACACCTAGCTCCTATAATTCACCCCTCCACTTT. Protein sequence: CASSQDRQGTPSSYNSPLHF.